The 27 T cell receptor beta chains reported below all come from one sample, sequenced in a study of blood T cell repertoires in COVID-19. Sequencing was performed with immunoSEQ multiplex PCR; in TCRdb, only in-frame clones are kept and a portion is missing. The repertoire has under 60,000 clones, roughly 88% of them found once; the top ten carry 10%. The material sequenced was peripheral blood. The receptors were sampled from a man aged 30-40 years with COVID-19, enrolled during active disease.

This clone showed up just a few times. The gene calls are TRBV5-5 and TRBJ1-5, with D perhaps matching TRBD1 (6 bases). The V gene lost 0 bases and the J gene lost 12 bases, with 10 bases spanning the gap. This CDR3 has 12 amino acids. The V gene's germline CDR1 is SGHKS and CDR2 YYEKEE (reference sequence). As DNA, the CDR3 is TGTGCCAGCAGCTTGGGACTCAGGGGCCAGCATTTT. This translates into CASSLGLRGQHF.

The V gene is TRBV28, the J gene TRBJ1-1; the D is unclear. Germline CDR1 MDHEN, CDR2 SYDVKM. The CDR3 is made up of 11 amino acids. The V gene lost 3 bases and the J gene lost 4 bases, with 3 bases spanning the gap. The CDR3, as DNA: TGTGCCAGCAGTTTCGGCACTGAAGCTTTCTTT. It specifies CASSFGTEAFF.

V and J are TRBV10-3 and TRBJ2-5, with D possibly matching TRBD1 (5 bases). The V and J ends lost 4 bases and 3 bases respectively, with 15 bases between them. In germline, CDR1 is ENHRY, CDR2 SYGVKD. The CDR3 spans 15 residues. The CDR3 here is CAISAVASREETQYF. CDR3 nucleotide sequence: TGTGCCATCAGTGCGGTAGCAAGCAGGGAAGAGACCCAGTACTTC.

The chain employs TRBV20-1 and TRBJ1-6; D unclear. V shed 3 bases and J shed 0 bases, with 12 bases lying between them. The CDR3 spans 16 residues. The germline gives CDR1 DFQATT, CDR2 SNEGSKA (reference sequence). The CDR3 loop is CSASRSPSSYNSPLHF. The CDR3 coding sequence is TGCAGTGCTAGTCGATCCCCGAGCTCCTATAATTCACCCCTCCACTTT.

J is TRBJ2-1 and V is TRBV18; 8 bases line up with TRBD1. The germline V gene encodes CDR1 KGHSH and CDR2 LQKENI. CDR3 size: 16 residues. The V segment lost 0 bases and the J segment 8 bases; nucleotides outside the gene matches: 9. The chain's CDR3 is CASSPPGRQGPYEQFF. The CDR3 nucleotides are TGTGCCAGCTCACCACCGGGCAGACAGGGGCCTTATGAGCAGTTCTTC.

The chain links TRBV11-2 to TRBJ1-4; 10 bases map to TRBD1. Germline values: CDR1 SGHAT, CDR2 FQNNGV. This CDR3 is 15 amino acids long. J was trimmed by 7 bases and V by 1 base; bases with no gene match: 3. The CDR3 DNA sequence: TGTGCCAGCAGCTTAGTGACAGGGGGCATTGAAAAACTGTTTTTT. Translating it yields CASSLVTGGIEKLFF.

The V gene is TRBV11-2, the J gene TRBJ1-2; TRBD1 aligns across 8 bases. CDR3 length equals 15 residues. J gave up 5 bases and V 5 bases, and 10 bases lay outside the gene matches. Germline assignment: CDR1 SGHAT and CDR2 FQNNGV. Here the CDR3 DNA reads TGTGCCAGCAGCACTTACAGGGGGGGATTGTATGGCTACACCTTC. It is translated as CASSTYRGGLYGYTF.

V is TRBV19 and J is TRBJ2-7; TRBD1 agrees at 11 bases. The CDR3 is made up of 17 amino acids. With 4 bases clipped from V and 3 bases from J, the junction kept 11 bases outside the gene matches. CDR1 is LNHDA and CDR2 is SQIVND in the germline V gene (reference sequence). CDR3 region: CASSTEFTGTGGYEQYF. The CDR3 nucleotides read TGTGCCAGTAGTACAGAATTTACCGGGACAGGGGGCTACGAGCAGTACTTC.

The chain has TRBV7-2 and TRBJ2-1, with 8 bases lining up with TRBD2. The germline CDR1 and CDR2 sequences are SGHTA and FQGNSA. The junction had 12 bases not matched to a gene; V was cut back by 2 bases and J by 9 bases. This CDR3 has 16 residues. CDR3 coding DNA: TGTGCCAGCAGCTTAATATCCGGGAGGGCCTCGGTTGAGCAGTTCTTC. This sequence encodes CASSLISGRASVEQFF.

The chain recombines TRBV20-1 with TRBJ1-2; D remains ambiguous. From germline, CDR1 is DFQATT and CDR2 SNEGSKA (reference sequence). Trimming removed 3 bases from V and 0 bases from J, with 5 bases in between. The CDR3 consists of 12 residues. The CDR3 sequence: CSASSTNYGYTF. The DNA of the CDR3 is TGCAGTGCTAGTAGCACTAACTATGGCTACACCTTC.

Comments on this clone: In the same sample, other DNA sequences code for this CDR3. V usage is TRBV4-1 and J usage is TRBJ2-7, with D possibly being TRBD2 (5 bases). V dropped 2 bases and J dropped 6 bases, with 17 bases sitting between them. The CDR3 is 15 residues long. Germline V gene sequence: CDR1 MGHRA, CDR2 YSYEKL. The CDR3 sequence: CASSQLDREGGEQYF. CDR3 nucleotide sequence: TGCGCCAGCAGCCAACTTGACCGCGAGGGTGGCGAGCAGTACTTC.

The chain uses TRBV10-3 and TRBJ1-1; D perhaps matches TRBD1 (5 bases). V lost 0 bases and J 1 base, leaving 12 bases between the germline ends. From germline, CDR1 is ENHRY and CDR2 SYGVKD. The CDR3 runs to 16 residues. The CDR3 region has the DNA TGTGCCATCAGTGAGTCTACAGGCGGAGCGAACACTGAAGCTTTCTTT. Amino acids: CAISESTGGANTEAFF.

V and J are TRBV28 and TRBJ1-1, with 7 bases identical to TRBD1. The CDR3 covers 16 residues. Unmatched junction bases numbered 19, after V lost 4 bases and J lost 11 bases. Germline-derived CDR1 and CDR2 are MDHEN and SYDVKM. The chain's CDR3 is CASSYRNIQRGRSAFF. The CDR3 DNA reads as TGTGCCAGCAGTTACAGAAATATCCAGAGGGGGCGCAGCGCTTTCTTT.

The chain combines TRBV11-2 with TRBJ2-7; 12 nucleotides match TRBD1. The CDR3 is made up of 15 amino acids. Unmatched junction bases numbered 4, after V lost 4 bases and J lost 3 bases. Germline V lookup: CDR1 SGHAT, CDR2 FQNNGV. CDR3 loop: CASSSRDRGLYEQYF. CDR3 DNA sequence: TGTGCCAGCAGCTCCCGGGACAGGGGGCTCTACGAGCAGTACTTC.

The chain is built from TRBV24-1 and TRBJ1-1; D might be TRBD1 (5 bases). Germline lookup yields CDR1 KGHDR and CDR2 SFDVKD. The CDR3 length is 11 residues. V lost 12 bases to trimming and J lost 5 bases, with 12 bases between them. DNA for the CDR3: TGTGCCTCCCCGGGGGAGACTGAAGCTTTCTTT. As protein: CASPGETEAFF.

The rearrangement joins TRBV12-3 or TRBV12-4 to TRBJ1-5, with D hard to call. V lost 3 bases, J lost 1 base, and 4 bases lay in between. The CDR3 has 13 residues. Written as DNA, the CDR3 is TGTGCCAGCAGTTTTTTAAGCAATCAGCCCCAGCATTTT. It specifies CASSFLSNQPQHF.

The chain uses TRBV10-3 and TRBJ1-1, with a tentative D call TRBD1 (5 bases). Germline assignment: CDR1 ENHRY and CDR2 SYGVKD. The CDR3 runs 14 residues. Trimming removed 5 bases from V and 0 bases from J, with 10 bases in between. CDR3 protein: CAISLDSLNTEAFF. CDR3 nucleotides: TGTGCCATCAGTCTCGACAGTCTGAACACTGAAGCTTTCTTT.

J is TRBJ1-1 and V is TRBV28; D is unresolved. CDR1 is MDHEN, CDR2 SYDVKM, per germline. The CDR3 has 13 amino acids. Trimming cost V 4 bases and J 5 bases, with 11 bases left between them. CDR3 sequence reads: CASSSLGGTEAFF. The CDR3 DNA sequence: TGTGCCAGCAGTTCCTTAGGAGGGACTGAAGCTTTCTTT.

The V gene is TRBV12-3 or TRBV12-4, the J gene TRBJ1-4; TRBD1 is a possible D gene (6 bases). V lost 6 bases and J 11 bases, leaving 13 bases between the germline ends. This CDR3 has 12 amino acids. The CDR3 here is CASSARTDKLFF. Written as DNA, the CDR3 is TGTGCCAGCAGCGCGCGGACAGACAAACTGTTTTTT.

This clone was counted many times. The genes are TRBV6-4 and TRBJ2-2, with D unresolved. The CDR3 consists of 13 residues. CDR1 is MRHNA and CDR2 is SNTAGT in the germline V gene. Trimming cost V 4 bases and J 1 base, with 4 bases left between them. Written as DNA, the CDR3 is TGTGCCAGCAGTGGACAGAACACCGGGGAGCTGTTTTTT. Its protein is CASSGQNTGELFF.

The gene calls are TRBV20-1 and TRBJ1-1; a possible D gene is TRBD1 (5 bases). CDR3 size: 11 residues. In germline, CDR1 is DFQATT, CDR2 SNEGSKA (reference sequence). V gave up 3 bases and J gave up 4 bases, with 6 bases separating them. In DNA, the CDR3 is TGCAGTGCTAGGACAGTCACTGAAGCTTTCTTT. Its protein product is CSARTVTEAFF.

J is TRBJ2-1 and V is TRBV4-1; 8 bases are shared with TRBD2. The CDR3 is 16 residues long. Germline V gene sequence: CDR1 MGHRA, CDR2 YSYEKL. V gave up 1 base and J gave up 8 bases; unmatched junction bases: 10. As DNA, the CDR3 is TGCGCCAGCAGCCAAGGCCCCAGCGGGAGTTCGGATGAGCAGTTCTTC. As protein: CASSQGPSGSSDEQFF.

The count of this clone is one. V is TRBV18 and J is TRBJ1-5; D gene unclear. Germline CDR1 is KGHSH and CDR2 is LQKENI. Trimming shortened V by 4 bases and J by 5 bases, and 12 bases separated the two germline ends. The length of the CDR3 is 14 residues. CDR3 loop: CASSLTGSYQPQHF. The CDR3, as DNA: TGTGCCAGCTCACTTACGGGGTCCTATCAGCCCCAGCATTTT.

The rearrangement joins TRBV11-3 to TRBJ2-1, with 9 positions matching TRBD2. Germline V gene lookup returns CDR1 SGHNT and CDR2 YENEEA. Losses at the gene ends were 1 base for V and 7 bases for J; bases not matched to a gene: 5. The CDR3 runs 15 residues. CDR3 protein: CASSLVAGGGNEQFF. The CDR3, as DNA: TGTGCCAGCAGCTTAGTGGCGGGAGGGGGAAATGAGCAGTTCTTC. The whole variable domain, filled in from reference TRBV11-3 and TRBJ2-1, reads EAGVVQSPRYKIIEKKQPVAFWCNPISGHNTLYWYLQNLGQGPELLIRYENEEAVDDSQLPKDRFSAERLKGVDSTLKIQPAELGDSAVYLCASSLVAGGGNEQFFGPGTRLTVL.

The chain couples TRBV30 to TRBJ1-1; a possible D gene is TRBD1 (5 bases). The CDR3 runs 12 residues. Between the trimmed V and J ends, which lost 2 bases and 10 bases, there was a span of 14 bases. Germline assignment: CDR1 GTSNPN and CDR2 SVGIG (reference sequence). CDR3 amino acids: CAWSNTGDVAFF. CDR3 sequence (DNA): TGTGCCTGGAGTAACACGGGGGATGTAGCTTTCTTT.

This clone turned up a few times. The chain carries TRBV7-2 and TRBJ1-1, with TRBD1 identical over 7 bases. Losses at the gene ends were 5 bases for V and 1 base for J; bases not matched to a gene: 1. CDR3 length: 13 residues. Per the germline V gene, CDR1 is SGHTA and CDR2 is FQGNSA. The DNA of the CDR3 is TGTGCCAGCAGCCGGGACAGGAACACTGAAGCTTTCTTT. Protein product: CASSRDRNTEAFF.

The rearrangement uses TRBV5-1 and TRBJ1-2; D is unclear. V lost 4 bases and J lost 8, with 18 bases in between. This CDR3 is 14 amino acids long. Germline V lookup: CDR1 SGHRS, CDR2 YFSETQ. CDR3 in amino acids: CASSPSEERQGYTF. DNA of the CDR3: TGCGCCAGCAGCCCGTCAGAGGAGAGGCAAGGCTACACCTTC.